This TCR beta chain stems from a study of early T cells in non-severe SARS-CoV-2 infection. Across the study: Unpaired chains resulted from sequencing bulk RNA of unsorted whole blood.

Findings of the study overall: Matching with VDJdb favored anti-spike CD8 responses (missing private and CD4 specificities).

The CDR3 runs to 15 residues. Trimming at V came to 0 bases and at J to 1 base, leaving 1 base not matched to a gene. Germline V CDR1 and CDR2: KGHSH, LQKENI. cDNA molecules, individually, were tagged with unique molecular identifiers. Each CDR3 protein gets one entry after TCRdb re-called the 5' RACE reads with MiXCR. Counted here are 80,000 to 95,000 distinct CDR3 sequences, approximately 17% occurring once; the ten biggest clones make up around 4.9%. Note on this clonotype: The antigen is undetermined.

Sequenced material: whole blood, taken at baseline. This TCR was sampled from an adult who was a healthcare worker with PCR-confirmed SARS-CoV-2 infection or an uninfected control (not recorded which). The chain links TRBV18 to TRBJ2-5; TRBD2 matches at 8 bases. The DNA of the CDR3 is TGTGCCAGCTCACCACCGAGCGGGGGCCAAGAGACCCAGTACTTC. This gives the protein CASSPPSGGQETQYF.